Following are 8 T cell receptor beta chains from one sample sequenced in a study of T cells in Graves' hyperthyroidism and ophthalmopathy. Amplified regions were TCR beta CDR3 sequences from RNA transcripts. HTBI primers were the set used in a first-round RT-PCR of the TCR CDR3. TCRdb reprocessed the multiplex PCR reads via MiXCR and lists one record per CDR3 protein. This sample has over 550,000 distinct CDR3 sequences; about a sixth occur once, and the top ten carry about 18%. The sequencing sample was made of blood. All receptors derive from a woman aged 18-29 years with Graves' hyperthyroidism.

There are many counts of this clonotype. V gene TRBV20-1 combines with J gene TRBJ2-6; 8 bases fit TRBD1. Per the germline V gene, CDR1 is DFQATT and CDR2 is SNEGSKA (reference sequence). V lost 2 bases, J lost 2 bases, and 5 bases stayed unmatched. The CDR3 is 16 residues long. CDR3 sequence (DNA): TGCAGTGCTAGATGGACAGGGCTAACTGGGGCCAACGTCCTGACTTTC. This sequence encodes CSARWTGLTGANVLTF.

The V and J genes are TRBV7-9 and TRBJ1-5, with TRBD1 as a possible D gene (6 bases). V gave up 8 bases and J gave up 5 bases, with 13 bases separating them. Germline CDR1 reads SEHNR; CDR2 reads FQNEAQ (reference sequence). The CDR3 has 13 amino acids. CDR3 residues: CASGTSLDQPQHF. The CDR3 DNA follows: TGTGCCAGCGGGACATCACTAGATCAGCCCCAGCATTTT.

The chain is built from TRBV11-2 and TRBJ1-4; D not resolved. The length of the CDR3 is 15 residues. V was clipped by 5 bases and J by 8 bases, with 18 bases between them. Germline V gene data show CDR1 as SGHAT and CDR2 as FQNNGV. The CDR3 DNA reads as TGTGCCAGCAGCCCCCAACGGAGCCTCCGGGAAAAACTGTTTTTT. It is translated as CASSPQRSLREKLFF. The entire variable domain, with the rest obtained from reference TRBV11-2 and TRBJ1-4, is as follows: EAGVAQSPRYKIIEKRQSVAFWCNPISGHATLYWYQQILGQGPKLLIQFQNNGVVDDSQLPKDRFSAERLKGVDSTLKIQPAKLEDSAVYLCASSPQRSLREKLFFGSGTQLSVL.

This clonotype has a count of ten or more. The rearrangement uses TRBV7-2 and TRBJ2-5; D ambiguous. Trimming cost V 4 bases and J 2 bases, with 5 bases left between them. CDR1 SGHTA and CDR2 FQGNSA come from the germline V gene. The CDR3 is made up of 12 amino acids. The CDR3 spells CASSYIQETQYF. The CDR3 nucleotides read TGTGCCAGCAGCTATATACAAGAGACCCAGTACTTC.

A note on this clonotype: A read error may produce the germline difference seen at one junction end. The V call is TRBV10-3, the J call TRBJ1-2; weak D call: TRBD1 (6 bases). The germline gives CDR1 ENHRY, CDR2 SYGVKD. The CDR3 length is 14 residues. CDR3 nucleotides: TGTACCATCGCCCCGGGCAGGGGTGACTATGGCTACACCTTC. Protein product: CTIAPGRGDYGYTF.

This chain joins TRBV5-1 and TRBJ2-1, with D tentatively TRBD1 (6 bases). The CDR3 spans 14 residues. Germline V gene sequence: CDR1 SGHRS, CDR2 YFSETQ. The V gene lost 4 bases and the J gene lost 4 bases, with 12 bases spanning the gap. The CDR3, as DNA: TGCGCCAGCAGCACGGACAGCAGTTACAATGAGCAGTTCTTC. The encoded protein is CASSTDSSYNEQFF.

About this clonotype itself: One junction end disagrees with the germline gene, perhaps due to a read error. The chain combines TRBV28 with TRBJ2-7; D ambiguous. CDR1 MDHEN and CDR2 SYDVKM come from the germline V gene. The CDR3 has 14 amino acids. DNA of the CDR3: TGTGCCAGCGGTTTAGGGTTAGGTGTATACGAGCAGTACTTC. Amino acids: CASGLGLGVYEQYF.

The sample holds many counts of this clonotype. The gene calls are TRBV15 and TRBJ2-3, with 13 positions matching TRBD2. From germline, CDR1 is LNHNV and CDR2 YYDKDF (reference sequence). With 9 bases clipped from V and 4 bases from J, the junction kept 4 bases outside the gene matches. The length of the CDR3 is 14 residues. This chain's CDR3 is CATRTSGGSDTQYF. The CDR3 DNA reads TGTGCCACGCGGACTAGCGGGGGTTCAGATACGCAGTATTTT.